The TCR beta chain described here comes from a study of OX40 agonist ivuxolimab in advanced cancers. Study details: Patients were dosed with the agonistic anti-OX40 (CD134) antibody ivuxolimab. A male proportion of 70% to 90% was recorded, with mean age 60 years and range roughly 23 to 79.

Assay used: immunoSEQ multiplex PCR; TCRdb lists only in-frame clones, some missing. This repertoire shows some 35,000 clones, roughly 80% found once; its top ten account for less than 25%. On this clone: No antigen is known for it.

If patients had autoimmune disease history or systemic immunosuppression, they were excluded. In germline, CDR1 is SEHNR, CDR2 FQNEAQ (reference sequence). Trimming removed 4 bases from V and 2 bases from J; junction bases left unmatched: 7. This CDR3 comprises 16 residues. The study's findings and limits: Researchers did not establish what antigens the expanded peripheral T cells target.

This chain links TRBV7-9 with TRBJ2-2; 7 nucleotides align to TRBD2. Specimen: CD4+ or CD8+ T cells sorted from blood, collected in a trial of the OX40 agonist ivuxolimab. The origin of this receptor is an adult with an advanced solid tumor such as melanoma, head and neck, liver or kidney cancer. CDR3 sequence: CASSSGTTLNTGELFF. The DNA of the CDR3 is TGTGCCAGCAGCTCGGGGACTACTTTAAACACCGGGGAGCTGTTTTTT.